This T cell receptor beta chain was recovered during a study of blood T cell repertoires in COVID-19. As handled by the study authors: Using reference gene primer amplification, nucleated cell counts were estimated. Profiled with immunoSEQ multiplex PCR; TCRdb holds only in-frame clones, not every one. Clonal size and the V and J genes are those of that table, whereas D and trimming came from the DNA. The sample holds some 74,000 clones, roughly 80% seen once. With 4 bases removed from V and 6 bases from J, the gap between germline ends came to 8 bases. Looked up from germline, CDR1 is SGHRS and CDR2 is YFSETQ. The CDR3 is 12 amino acids.

V and J are TRBV5-1 and TRBJ2-1, with D possibly being TRBD1 (6 bases). The sample comprised peripheral blood. The clonotype originates from a woman aged 80 or older with active or convalescent COVID-19. CDR3 DNA sequence: TGCGCCAGCAGCATAGGGGGCAATGAGCAGTTCTTC. Its translation is CASSIGGNEQFF.